The rows below give T cell receptor beta chains drawn from one sample of a study of blood T cell repertoires in COVID-19. Some clones are missing from TCRdb's copy, which holds only in-frame ones; the method was immunoSEQ multiplex PCR. The table includes 100,000 to 150,000 clones, 70% to 90% detected once. Sequencing input: peripheral blood. The receptors here all came from a woman in her 50s with active or convalescent COVID-19. The CDR3 runs from the conserved cysteine through the conserved F or W. D genes are given only for firm matches. A row's size may be missing; if present it is once, few, many or a size class.

D gene: TRBD2; V gene: TRBV6-2/TRBV6-3; clone size: once; J gene: TRBJ2-1; CDR3 DNA: TGTGCCAGCAGCCCTGTGAAGCGGGAAGGGAATGAGCAGTTCTTC; CDR3 protein: CASSPVKREGNEQFF
D gene: NA; V gene: TRBV27; clone size: NA; J gene: TRBJ2-5; CDR3 DNA: TGTGCCAGCAGTCCGCTCGGGAGTATAGAGACCCAGTACTTC; CDR3 protein: CASSPLGSIETQYF
D gene: TRBD2; V gene: TRBV7-2; clone size: once; J gene: TRBJ2-3; CDR3 DNA: TGTGCCAGCAGCCCTGGACTAGCGCCTAGTTCAGATACGCAGTATTTT; CDR3 protein: CASSPGLAPSSDTQYF
D gene: TRBD1; V gene: TRBV10-3; clone size: NA; J gene: TRBJ2-6; CDR3 DNA: TGTGCCACCACAGGGGACGGTTTTGGGGCCAACGTCCTGACTTTC; CDR3 protein: CATTGDGFGANVLTF
D gene: NA; V gene: TRBV6-5; clone size: NA; J gene: TRBJ2-7; CDR3 DNA: TGTGCCAGCAACGAGCGGTCCTACGAGCAGTACTTC; CDR3 protein: CASNERSYEQYF
D gene: TRBD2; V gene: TRBV7-2; clone size: NA; J gene: TRBJ2-7; CDR3 DNA: TGTGCCAGCAGCCCGGAGCTAGCGGGAGGGAACGAGCAGTACTTC; CDR3 protein: CASSPELAGGNEQYF
D gene: TRBD2; V gene: TRBV18; clone size: NA; J gene: TRBJ2-1; CDR3 DNA: TGTGCCAGCTCACCACCGGTAGCGGGAGGGAGATACAATGAGCAGTTCTTC; CDR3 protein: CASSPPVAGGRYNEQFF
D gene: TRBD1; V gene: TRBV10-3; clone size: NA; J gene: TRBJ2-7; CDR3 DNA: TGTGCCATCGGGGGACAGGGTCCCCTCGGCGAGCAGTACTTC; CDR3 protein: CAIGGQGPLGEQYF
D gene: NA; V gene: TRBV11-2; clone size: few; J gene: TRBJ2-7; CDR3 DNA: TGTGCCAGCAGCTTAGGGCGGGATTGGGTCTACGAGCAGTACTTC; CDR3 protein: CASSLGRDWVYEQYF
D gene: NA; V gene: TRBV10-3; clone size: NA; J gene: TRBJ1-2; CDR3 DNA: TGTGCCATCAGAGATCGGGACTCCTGGGCGGGGGGTGGCTACACCTTC; CDR3 protein: CAIRDRDSWAGGGYTF
D gene: NA; V gene: TRBV21-1; clone size: NA; J gene: TRBJ2-7; CDR3 DNA: TGTGCCAGCAGAACGATCCGGGACACTTCCTACGAGCAGTACTTC; CDR3 protein: CASRTIRDTSYEQYF
D gene: NA; V gene: TRBV5-8; clone size: NA; J gene: TRBJ1-4; CDR3 DNA: TGTGCCAGCAGCTTAGGAGGGTCTAATGAAAAACTGTTTTTT; CDR3 protein: CASSLGGSNEKLFF
D gene: NA; V gene: TRBV11-3; clone size: NA; J gene: TRBJ2-3; CDR3 DNA: TGTGCCAGCAGCCGATCCGGGACAACAAACACAGATACGCAGTATTTT; CDR3 protein: CASSRSGTTNTDTQYF
D gene: TRBD2; V gene: TRBV25-1; clone size: NA; J gene: TRBJ2-2; CDR3 DNA: TGTGCCAGCAGTGTCCTAGCGGGAGGGCAAAATACCGGGGAGCTGTTTTTT; CDR3 protein: CASSVLAGGQNTGELFF
D gene: TRBD1; V gene: TRBV27; clone size: NA; J gene: TRBJ2-7; CDR3 DNA: TGTGCCAGCAGTTACAGGGGGCGGGAAGGGGGCTACGAGCAGTACTTC; CDR3 protein: CASSYRGREGGYEQYF
D gene: NA; V gene: TRBV6-5; clone size: NA; J gene: TRBJ1-3; CDR3 DNA: TGTGCCAGCGCGACAGACTCTGGAAACACCATATATTTT; CDR3 protein: CASATDSGNTIYF
D gene: TRBD1; V gene: TRBV12-3/TRBV12-4; clone size: NA; J gene: TRBJ1-2; CDR3 DNA: TGTGCCAGCAGAAAGGGGGCTAGGGGCTACACCTTC; CDR3 protein: CASRKGARGYTF
D gene: NA; V gene: TRBV6-1; clone size: NA; J gene: TRBJ1-4; CDR3 DNA: TGTGCCAGCAGTGAAGTCCGGGGTTCAGGGGATGAAAAACTGTTTTTT; CDR3 protein: CASSEVRGSGDEKLFF
D gene: TRBD1; V gene: TRBV18; clone size: once; J gene: TRBJ2-3; CDR3 DNA: TGTGCCAGCGAGGACAGGGGAGATACGCAGTATTTT; CDR3 protein: CASEDRGDTQYF